Below, 24 T cell receptor beta chains from the same sample are listed, as sequenced in a study of blood T cells in healthy people across ages. Combining a sample-barcoded 5' primer with a J-beta primer mix, a second PCR ran for roughly 7 to 12 cycles. TCRdb reprocessed the 5' RACE reads with MiXCR, giving one entry per CDR3 protein. Among about 640,000 distinct CDR3 sequences, about 30% were seen once, and the ten largest hold more than 15%. Sample: blood. The receptor set was obtained from a woman at least 80 years old in good health.

This clonotype came up many times. The CDR3 DNA sequence: TGCGCCAGCAGCTTAGACAGGGTGGGTGAGCAGTACTTC. Translating it yields CASSLDRVGEQYF. The chain employs TRBV5-1 and TRBJ2-7, with TRBD1 matching over 7 bases. Trimming took 2 bases from V and 7 from J; bases not matched to a gene: 6. This CDR3 has 13 amino acids. The germline V gene encodes CDR1 SGHRS and CDR2 YFSETQ.

The chain links TRBV19 to TRBJ2-5; weak D call: TRBD1 (7 bases). The CDR3 is 15 residues long. The V end lost 5 bases, the J end lost 5 bases, and 18 bases lay between the germline ends. CDR1 LNHDA and CDR2 SQIVND come from the germline V gene (reference sequence). CDR3 loop: CASSWRGTAGETQYF. The DNA of the CDR3 is TGTGCCAGTAGTTGGAGAGGGACAGCGGGTGAGACCCAGTACTTC.

The rearrangement links TRBV20-1 to TRBJ2-2; TRBD1 might be the D (5 bases). The CDR3 loop spans 15 amino acids. With 4 bases removed from V and 3 bases from J, the gap between germline ends came to 15 bases. CDR1 and CDR2 from the germline V gene are DFQATT and SNEGSKA (reference sequence). For the CDR3, the DNA is TGCAGTGCTACTCGTAGGGGTGAGGACACCGGGGAGCTGTTTTTT. Translating it yields CSATRRGEDTGELFF.

There are many counts of this clonotype. The rearrangement joins TRBV11-2 to TRBJ2-5, with D perhaps matching TRBD1 (6 bases). Trimming removed 4 bases from V and 6 bases from J, with 18 bases in between. This CDR3 has 15 residues. Germline V lookup: CDR1 SGHAT, CDR2 FQNNGV. In DNA, the CDR3 is TGTGCCAGCAGCTCCGGAATACAGGGACGGCAGACCCAGTACTTC. Translating it yields CASSSGIQGRQTQYF. The full variable domain, with the rest looked up from reference TRBV11-2 and TRBJ2-5, is EAGVAQSPRYKIIEKRQSVAFWCNPISGHATLYWYQQILGQGPKLLIQFQNNGVVDDSQLPKDRFSAERLKGVDSTLKIQPAKLEDSAVYLCASSSGIQGRQTQYFGPGTRLLVL.

In this sample, this clonotype turned up many times. The gene calls are TRBV11-2 and TRBJ2-7, with TRBD1 as a possible D gene (5 bases). Trimming took off 1 base at V and 2 bases at J, with 12 bases between the two ends. Germline V CDR1 and CDR2: SGHAT, FQNNGV. The CDR3 has 15 amino acids. CDR3 nucleotides: TGTGCCAGCAGCTTAGTCAGGGTAGGGGCCTACGAGCAGTACTTC. This translates into CASSLVRVGAYEQYF.

This chain connects TRBV12-3 or TRBV12-4 to TRBJ1-3; maybe TRBD1 (6 bases). Trimming left V 1 base short and J 2 bases short, with 9 bases between. There are 15 residues in the CDR3. In DNA form, the CDR3 reads TGTGCCAGCAGTTTAGGACAGGCTCCTGGAAACACCATATATTTT. Its protein product is CASSLGQAPGNTIYF.

This clonotype was found many times. DNA for the CDR3: TGTGCCAGCAGCCAGGACAGGGGTCTAAGGAATGAGCAGTTCTTC. Residues: CASSQDRGLRNEQFF. The J gene is TRBJ2-1, the V gene TRBV5-6; 9 bases match TRBD1. CDR1 SGHDT and CDR2 YYEEEE come from the germline V gene. There are 15 residues in the CDR3. Trimming at V came to 4 bases and at J to 7 bases, leaving 9 bases not matched to a gene.

This clonotype has just one count. One base away lies a much larger clone, so this may be a sequencing read error. The chain joins TRBV18 to TRBJ2-3; D is perhaps TRBD1 (5 bases). Germline V gene lookup returns CDR1 KGHSH and CDR2 LQKENI. The CDR3 extends over 15 amino acids. CDR3 bases: TGTGCCAGCTCACGTGACAGCTCCGGCACAGGTACGCAGTATTTT. Its translation: CASSRDSSGTGTQYF.

This clonotype was picked up a small number of times. The J gene is TRBJ1-1, the V gene TRBV3-1; D is unclear. There are 16 residues in the CDR3. CDR1 and CDR2 from the germline V gene are LGHDT and YNNKEL (reference sequence). Between the trimmed V and J ends, which lost 4 bases and 1 base, there was a span of 16 bases. The CDR3 bases are TGTGCCAGCAGCCCCTCCCTTGGACTGAAGAACACTGAAGCTTTCTTT. Translated: CASSPSLGLKNTEAFF.

This clonotype was seen ten or more times. The CDR3 loop reads CASSFGGRGNEQFF. The CDR3 region has the DNA TGCGCCAGCAGCTTCGGTGGGCGAGGGAATGAGCAGTTCTTC. The V and J genes are TRBV5-1 and TRBJ2-1; weak D call: TRBD2 (5 bases). The CDR3 covers 14 residues. Germline CDR1 is SGHRS and CDR2 is YFSETQ. V lost 2 bases to trimming and J lost 7 bases, with 13 bases between them.

This clonotype was detected a few times. The chain combines TRBV6-1 with TRBJ1-2; a weak D match, TRBD1 (5 bases). The CDR3 length is 16 residues. Germline values: CDR1 MNHNS, CDR2 SASEGT. V gave up 2 bases and J gave up 5 bases, with 18 bases separating them. As DNA, the CDR3 is TGTGCCAGCAGTGAACGGTTCTCGGGCAGGGCGTATGGCTACACCTTC. It is translated as CASSERFSGRAYGYTF.

This clonotype was picked up many times. The rearrangement uses TRBV7-3 and TRBJ2-1; 10 bases map to TRBD2. Trimming at V came to 3 bases and at J to 4 bases, leaving 12 bases not matched to a gene. Germline V gives CDR1 SGHTA, CDR2 FQGTGA. This CDR3 comprises 18 residues. CDR3 DNA: TGTGCCAGCAGCTTGGCAGACAGCGGGGGGGCCTATTACAATGAGCAGTTCTTC. This gives the protein CASSLADSGGAYYNEQFF. The variable domain in full, with the rest retrieved from reference TRBV7-3 and TRBJ2-1, is GAGVSQTPSNKVTEKGKYVELRCDPISGHTALYWYRQSLGQGPEFLIYFQGTGAADDSGLPNDRFFAVRPEGSVSTLKIQRTERGDSAVYLCASSLADSGGAYYNEQFFGPGTRLTVL.

This clonotype was observed at least ten times. This sequence joins TRBV20-1 and TRBJ2-7, with D possibly TRBD1 on 5 matching bases. CDR1 DFQATT and CDR2 SNEGSKA come from the germline V gene (reference sequence). V was cut by 0 bases and J by 6 bases, with 15 bases left in between. The CDR3 loop spans 14 amino acids. Here the CDR3 DNA reads TGCAGTGCTAGAGATCGGACACGGGTATCCGAGCAGTACTTC. Protein: CSARDRTRVSEQYF.

This clonotype was seen many times. The chain is built from TRBV5-1 and TRBJ2-7, with 7 bases aligning to TRBD1. CDR1 and CDR2 (germline): SGHRS, YFSETQ. The J segment lost 0 bases and the V segment lost 6 bases, leaving 9 bases of the junction unmatched. This CDR3 is 15 amino acids long. This CDR3 reads CASKLLRDSSYEQYF. For the CDR3, the DNA is TGCGCCAGCAAATTACTCCGGGACAGCTCCTACGAGCAGTACTTC.

The J gene is TRBJ1-2, the V gene TRBV25-1; D might be TRBD1 (5 bases). V was cut by 3 bases and J by 3 bases, with 14 bases left in between. CDR3 length: 15 residues. Germline CDR1 reads MGHDK; CDR2 reads SYGVNS. CDR3 region: CASSDWEGADYGYTF. The CDR3 nucleotides read TGTGCCAGCAGTGATTGGGAAGGGGCGGACTATGGCTACACCTTC.

Many counts were recorded for this clonotype. The chain carries TRBV7-9 and TRBJ2-7; D is unclear. V was pared by 1 base and J by 4 bases, with 11 bases between. The CDR3 totals 14 residues. The germline V gene has CDR1 SEHNR and CDR2 FQNEAQ (reference sequence). The CDR3 bases are TGTGCCAGCAGCTTAGTAGGGCAGAATTACGAGCAGTACTTC. Residues: CASSLVGQNYEQYF.

CDR3 coding DNA: TGTGCCAGCAGCCCCGGGGACAGGAGAGCCAAAAACATTCAGTACTTC. This translates into CASSPGDRRAKNIQYF. The chain recombines TRBV7-2 with TRBJ2-4; 8 nucleotides align to TRBD1. CDR3 length: 16 residues. V was clipped by 5 bases and J by 0 bases; unmatched bases: 6. Germline CDR1 SGHTA, CDR2 FQGNSA. Using reference TRBV7-2 and TRBJ2-4 for the parts outside the CDR3, the full variable domain is GAGVSQSPSNKVTEKGKDVELRCDPISGHTALYWYRQSLGQGLEFLIYFQGNSAPDKSGLPSDRFSAERTGGSVSTLTIQRTQQEDSAVYLCASSPGDRRAKNIQYFGAGTRLSVL.

There are a few counts of this clonotype. The chain links TRBV30 to TRBJ1-2; D is possibly TRBD1 (5 bases). Germline loops: CDR1 GTSNPN, CDR2 SVGIG (reference sequence). The V end was cut by 3 bases, the J end by 4 bases, with 12 bases between. The CDR3 is made up of 13 amino acids. Here the CDR3 reads CAWRGGEGYGYTF. CDR3 nucleotide sequence: TGTGCCTGGAGGGGAGGGGAGGGCTATGGCTACACCTTC.

Ten or more counts support this clonotype. The chain is built from TRBV12-3 or TRBV12-4 and TRBJ2-1; 13 bases fit TRBD2. The CDR3 is 15 amino acids. After removal of 5 bases from V and 7 bases from J, the junction contained 5 bases not matched to a gene. CDR3: CASSLTSGGSNEQFF. CDR3 in DNA: TGTGCCAGCAGTCTGACTAGCGGGGGGTCGAATGAGCAGTTCTTC.

Details on this clonotype: Germline is not matched at one junction end, which may reflect a read error. The genes are TRBV5-1 and TRBJ2-1, with a tentative D call TRBD1 (6 bases). Germline CDR1 is SGHRS and CDR2 is YFSETQ. CDR3 length equals 22 residues. In DNA, the CDR3 is TGCGTCAGCAGCTTGATATGGTCTGGTAGGGGGTTGGCGGACCGCTCCTACAATGAGCAGTTCTTC. It specifies CVSSLIWSGRGLADRSYNEQFF.

The CDR3, as DNA: TGCGCCAGCAGCCGGACAGGGGGACTAGCCAATGAGCAGTTCTTC. This gives the protein CASSRTGGLANEQFF. The chain combines TRBV5-1 with TRBJ2-1; D perhaps matches TRBD1 (10 bases). This CDR3 region has 15 residues. V was pared by 4 bases and J by 6 bases, with 17 bases between. CDR1 and CDR2 from the germline V gene are SGHRS and YFSETQ.

The V and J genes are TRBV20-1 and TRBJ2-7; TRBD1 matches 8 bases. The junction had 10 bases not matched to a gene; V was cut back by 6 bases and J by 3 bases. Per germline, CDR1 DFQATT and CDR2 SNEGSKA (reference sequence). CDR3 length: 14 residues. The CDR3 sequence: CSAEDRDKGYEQYF. CDR3 coding DNA: TGCAGTGCAGAGGACAGGGATAAAGGCTACGAGCAGTACTTC.

Regarding this clonotype: A read error is possible here, since a much larger clone lies one base away. The CDR3 is CASSWDLGGSEQYF. The DNA of the CDR3 is TGTGCCAGCAGCTGGGATCTTGGCGGTTCGGAGCAGTACTTC. This chain connects TRBV5-6 to TRBJ2-5; D is ambiguous. Germline V gene sequence: CDR1 SGHDT, CDR2 YYEEEE. The V end lost 3 bases, the J end lost 11 bases, and 20 bases lay between the germline ends. The CDR3 sequence is 14 residues long.

This chain connects TRBV6-2 or TRBV6-3 to TRBJ2-7; perhaps TRBD2 as D (5 bases). The DNA end is a closer match to TRBJ2-4, so the J assignment may be wrong. The CDR3 totals 14 residues. Per the germline V gene, CDR1 is MNHEY and CDR2 is SVGEGT. The CDR3 region is CASTQAGGGNIQYF. CDR3 coding DNA: TGTGCCAGCACTCAGGCTGGTGGAGGAAACATTCAGTACTTC.